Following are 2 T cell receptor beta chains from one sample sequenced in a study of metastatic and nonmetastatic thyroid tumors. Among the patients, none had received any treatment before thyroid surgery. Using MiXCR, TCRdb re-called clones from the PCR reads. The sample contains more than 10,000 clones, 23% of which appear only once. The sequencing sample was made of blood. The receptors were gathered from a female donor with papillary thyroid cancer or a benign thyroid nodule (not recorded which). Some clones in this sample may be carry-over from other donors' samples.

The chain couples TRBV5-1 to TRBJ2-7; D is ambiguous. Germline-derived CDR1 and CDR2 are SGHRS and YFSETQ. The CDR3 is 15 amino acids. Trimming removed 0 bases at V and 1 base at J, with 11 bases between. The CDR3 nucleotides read TGCGCCAGCAGCTTGGTAGGTACAGAATCCTACGAGCAGTACTTC. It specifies CASSLVGTESYEQYF.

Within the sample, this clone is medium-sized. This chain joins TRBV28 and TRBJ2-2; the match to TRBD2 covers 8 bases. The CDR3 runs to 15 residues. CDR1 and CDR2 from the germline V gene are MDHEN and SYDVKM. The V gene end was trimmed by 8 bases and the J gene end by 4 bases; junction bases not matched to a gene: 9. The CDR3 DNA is TGTGCCAGCCTTGGGACTAGAGAATTCACCGGGGAGCTGTTTTTT. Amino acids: CASLGTREFTGELFF.